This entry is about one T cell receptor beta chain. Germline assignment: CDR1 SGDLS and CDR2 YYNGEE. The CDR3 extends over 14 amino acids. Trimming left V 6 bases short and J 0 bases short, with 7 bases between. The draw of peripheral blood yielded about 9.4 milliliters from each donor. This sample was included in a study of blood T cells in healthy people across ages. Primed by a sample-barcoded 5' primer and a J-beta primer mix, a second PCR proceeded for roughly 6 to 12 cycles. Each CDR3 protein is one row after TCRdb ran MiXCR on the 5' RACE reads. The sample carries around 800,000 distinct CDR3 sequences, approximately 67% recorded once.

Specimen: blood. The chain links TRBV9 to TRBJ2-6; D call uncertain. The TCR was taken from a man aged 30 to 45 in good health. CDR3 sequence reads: CASNRVSGANVLTF. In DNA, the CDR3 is TGTGCCAGCAACAGAGTCTCTGGGGCCAACGTCCTGACTTTC.